Listed here are 9 T cell receptor beta chains from one sample, sequenced in a study of blood T cell repertoires in COVID-19. The repertoire was sequenced with immunoSEQ multiplex PCR; TCRdb's copy has only in-frame clones and lacks some. Of 350,000 or so clones in the sample, about 90% are singletons; the top ten hold approximately 0.97%. The sample taken for sequencing was PBMCs or T cells enriched from blood (not recorded which). All receptors derive from a woman aged 30 to 39 who had been exposed to COVID-19.

The chain carries TRBV10-1 and TRBJ2-5; 7 nucleotides match TRBD1. Trimming cost V 6 bases and J 2 bases; bases outside gene matches: 3. This CDR3 region has 13 residues. Germline assignment: CDR1 WNHNN and CDR2 SYGVQD (reference sequence). The CDR3 loop is CASSRTGQETQYF. CDR3 nucleotides: TGCGCCAGCAGCCGGACAGGACAAGAGACCCAGTACTTC.

In this sample, this clone turned up once. The V call is TRBV7-9, the J call TRBJ1-6; maybe TRBD1 (5 bases). Looked up from germline, CDR1 is SEHNR and CDR2 is FQNEAQ (reference sequence). The CDR3 loop spans 14 amino acids. The V and J ends lost 5 bases and 9 bases respectively, with 14 bases between them. The DNA of the CDR3 is TGTGCCAGCAGCCCTACAGGAGTGGGTTCACCCCTCCACTTT. Translated: CASSPTGVGSPLHF.

The chain employs TRBV6-2 or TRBV6-3 and TRBJ2-1; 13 bases fit TRBD2. The CDR3 sequence is 24 residues long. V lost 7 bases to trimming and J lost 2 bases; unmatched junction nucleotides: 29. Germline V gene lookup returns CDR1 MNHEY and CDR2 SVGEGT. This CDR3 is CASNPGGTSGTTTPVGGTYNEQFF. CDR3 nucleotide sequence: TGTGCCAGCAACCCGGGGGGGACTAGCGGGACTACTACCCCGGTGGGGGGAACCTACAATGAGCAGTTCTTC.

In its sample, this clone was seen a few times. DNA for the CDR3: TGCGCCAGCAGCTCCCGCACAGGGGACGAGCAGTACTTC. This translates into CASSSRTGDEQYF. The chain carries TRBV5-1 and TRBJ2-7; 7 positions match TRBD1. The CDR3 has 13 amino acids. Germline V CDR1 and CDR2: SGHRS, YFSETQ. The trim removed 3 bases at V and 5 bases at J, leaving 5 bases unmatched.

The chain couples TRBV3-1 (or the pseudogene TRBV3-2) to TRBJ1-6; 7 bases map to TRBD1. The ends lost 5 bases at V and 4 bases at J; junction bases unmatched: 5. Germline CDR1 is LGHDT and CDR2 is YNNKEL (reference sequence). The CDR3 spans 15 residues. CDR3 in DNA: TGTGCCAGCAGCACGGGGGACAGATATAATTCACCCCTCCACTTT. Translating it yields CASSTGDRYNSPLHF.

This clone showed up just once. The chain employs TRBV6-1 and TRBJ2-7; 9 bases line up with TRBD1. The CDR3 is 16 residues long. Per the germline V gene, CDR1 is MNHNS and CDR2 is SASEGT. The J segment lost 2 bases and the V segment lost 2 bases, leaving 7 bases of the junction unmatched. CDR3 residues: CASSELRGQGPYEQYF. The CDR3 DNA reads as TGTGCCAGCAGTGAATTGAGGGGACAGGGTCCCTACGAGCAGTACTTC.

This clone came up once. The chain recombines TRBV5-1 with TRBJ2-7; 9 bases agree with TRBD1. Germline V gene data show CDR1 as SGHRS and CDR2 as YFSETQ. The CDR3 has 15 residues. J lost 6 bases, V lost 4 bases, and 11 bases had no gene match. CDR3 coding DNA: TGCGCCAGCAGCCCAAAATGGGACAGGGAGGCCGAGCAGTACTTC. This sequence encodes CASSPKWDREAEQYF.

The gene calls are TRBV27 and TRBJ2-5, with 12 bases matching TRBD2. Trimming took 5 bases from V and 4 from J; bases not matched to a gene: 2. This CDR3 is built from 14 residues. Germline V lookup: CDR1 MNHEY, CDR2 SMNVEV (reference sequence). The CDR3 DNA reads TGTGCCAGCAGTACGGGACTAGCGGGAGAGACCCAGTACTTC. As protein: CASSTGLAGETQYF.

This chain connects TRBV7-8 to TRBJ1-1, with D perhaps matching TRBD1 (6 bases). Germline V lookup: CDR1 SGHVS, CDR2 FQNEAQ. Trimming removed 5 bases from V and 7 bases from J, with 17 bases in between. CDR3 length: 14 amino acids. DNA of the CDR3: TGTGCCAGCAGCGCAGCTCGACAGGTTATTGAAGCTTTCTTT. It codes for CASSAARQVIEAFF.